This T cell receptor (beta chain) comes out of a study of T-cell memory formation after mild COVID-19. Whole-study results and caveats: The main location of contracting CD4+ clones was CM and EM, and that of contracting CD8+ clones was EMRA. While clones contracting from day 15 to 85 were balanced between CD4 and CD8, later expanders leaned CD4+.

TCRdb used MiXCR to reprocess the 5' RACE reads, holding one entry per CDR3 protein. Of under 650,000 distinct CDR3 sequences listed, more than 15% were seen once; the top ten hold around 12%. The V gene lost 0 bases and the J gene lost 9 bases, with 13 bases spanning the gap. This CDR3 contains 14 residues. Per germline, CDR1 SGDLS and CDR2 YYNGEE. There are many counts of this clonotype. What it recognizes is unknown. This sequence was found in an adult woman who had mild COVID-19 (a few samples of this study predate the infection). Cell type and time point are not known. This sequence joins TRBV9 and TRBJ2-1, with D uncertain. Sequencing was done on a sample of PBMCs or a T cell subset sorted from them (not recorded which). In nucleotides, the CDR3 is TGTGCCAGCAGCGTAGGGCCAGCAGCCTTTGAGCAGTTCTTC. It is translated as CASSVGPAAFEQFF.